The 25 T cell receptor beta chains listed next were all sequenced from one sample in a study of CD8 T cells in ankylosing spondylitis. Each CDR3 protein gets one entry after TCRdb re-called the 5' RACE reads with MiXCR. The profile covers 350,000 to 400,000 distinct CDR3 sequences, with 20% to 25% appearing a single time and 13% taken by the ten largest. Sequences were obtained from blood, either unsorted or a sorted T cell fraction (not recorded which). The receptors stem from a male donor with ankylosing spondylitis or in good health (not recorded which).

This clonotype came up a few times. This chain uses TRBV19 with TRBJ1-2; 9 bases fit TRBD1. Germline values: CDR1 LNHDA, CDR2 SQIVND (reference sequence). Losses at the gene ends were 5 bases for V and 4 bases for J; bases not matched to a gene: 5. CDR3 size: 14 residues. This CDR3 is CASSLQGAVYGYTF. In DNA form, the CDR3 reads TGTGCCAGTAGTCTACAGGGGGCGGTCTATGGCTACACCTTC. Full variable domain (rest looked up from reference TRBV19 and TRBJ1-2): DGGITQSPKYLFRKEGQNVTLSCEQNLNHDAMYWYRQDPGQGLRLIYYSQIVNDFQKGDIAEGYSVSREKKESFPLTVTSAQKNPTAFYLCASSLQGAVYGYTFGSGTRLTVV.

This clonotype was seen a handful of times. The chain combines TRBV12-3 or TRBV12-4 with TRBJ2-3; 12 positions match TRBD2. The CDR3 contains 17 residues. V trimming: 5 bases; J trimming: 4 bases; junction bases outside the gene matches: 10. The CDR3 spells CASSAGEGLAGSDTQYF. The DNA for the CDR3 is TGTGCCAGCAGTGCGGGAGAAGGACTAGCGGGGTCAGATACGCAGTATTTT.

The chain has TRBV27 and TRBJ2-3; D unresolved. The CDR3 totals 16 residues. Trimming shortened V by 4 bases and J by 2 bases, and 16 bases separated the two germline ends. The V gene's germline CDR1 is MNHEY and CDR2 SMNVEV (reference sequence). CDR3 residues: CASSSLGYGDTDTQYF. The CDR3 DNA sequence: TGTGCCAGCAGTTCTTTGGGGTATGGAGACACAGATACGCAGTATTTT.

This rearrangement joins TRBV27 to TRBJ2-3; TRBD2 aligns across 8 bases. This CDR3 region has 16 residues. Germline CDR1 and CDR2: MNHEY and SMNVEV (reference sequence). V gave up 0 bases and J gave up 1 base; unmatched junction bases: 3. The CDR3 bases are TGTGCCAGCAGTTTATCGGCGGGGGGCCGCACAGATACGCAGTATTTT. Translated, it gives CASSLSAGGRTDTQYF.

The chain links TRBV30 to TRBJ2-7; no clear D. The CDR3 is made up of 13 amino acids. The germline V gene encodes CDR1 GTSNPN and CDR2 SVGIG (reference sequence). Trimming cost V 2 bases and J 0 bases, with 8 bases left between them. The CDR3 nucleotides are TGTGCCTGGAGTTTAGATGTCTCCTACGAGCAGTACTTC. As protein: CAWSLDVSYEQYF. Full variable domain (rest looked up from reference TRBV30 and TRBJ2-7): SQTIHQWPATLVQPVGSPLSLECTVEGTSNPNLYWYRQAAGRGLQLLFYSVGIGQISSEVPQNLSASRPQDRQFILSSKKLLLSDSGFYLCAWSLDVSYEQYFGPGTRLTVT.

The chain recombines TRBV29-1 with TRBJ2-1, with D uncertain. The CDR3 runs to 14 residues. Germline CDR1 SQVTM, CDR2 ANQGSEA. V was shortened by 0 bases and J by 8 bases, with 14 bases between the two germline ends. CDR3 protein: CSVEEGLERDEQFF. The DNA of the CDR3 is TGCAGCGTTGAAGAGGGGTTGGAGCGCGATGAGCAGTTCTTC.

This rearrangement joins TRBV12-3 or TRBV12-4 to TRBJ1-5; D not resolved. V gave up 6 bases and J gave up 4 bases, with 10 bases separating them. The CDR3 has 13 amino acids. CDR3 amino acids: CASSLYKNQPQHF. The CDR3 DNA reads as TGTGCCAGCAGCTTATACAAAAATCAGCCCCAGCATTTT.

This clonotype was observed a handful of times. J is TRBJ2-5 and V is TRBV20-1; D may match TRBD1 or TRBD2 (5 bases each). The CDR3 is 17 amino acids. Germline V gene lookup returns CDR1 DFQATT and CDR2 SNEGSKA (reference sequence). The V and J ends lost 0 bases and 1 base respectively, with 18 bases between them. In DNA, the CDR3 is TGCAGTGCTAGAGATAATTGGGGAGACAGAAGCCAAGAGACCCAGTACTTC. Its translation is CSARDNWGDRSQETQYF.

This clonotype has ten or more counts. The chain carries TRBV10-3 and TRBJ2-7; 10 nucleotides line up with TRBD1. The CDR3 consists of 14 residues. Germline V gene sequence: CDR1 ENHRY, CDR2 SYGVKD. After removal of 5 bases from V and 6 bases from J, the junction contained 7 bases not matched to a gene. The DNA of the CDR3 is TGTGCCATCAGTTTCGGGACAGGGGTAGCCGAGCAGTACTTC. This gives the protein CAISFGTGVAEQYF.

The chain has TRBV30 and TRBJ2-2; D gene uncertain. Trimming shortened V by 7 bases and J by 0 bases, and 12 bases separated the two germline ends. The germline V gene encodes CDR1 GTSNPN and CDR2 SVGIG (reference sequence). The length of the CDR3 is 14 residues. The DNA of the CDR3 is TGTGCCTATACGGACGCCACGAACACCGGGGAGCTGTTTTTT. Protein sequence: CAYTDATNTGELFF.

This chain joins TRBV3-1 and TRBJ2-1; D possibly uses TRBD1 or TRBD2 (5 bases each). The V end lost 1 base, the J end lost 3 bases, and 19 bases lay between the germline ends. Germline V gene sequence: CDR1 LGHDT, CDR2 YNNKEL (reference sequence). The CDR3 loop spans 18 amino acids. The CDR3 sequence: CASSQVVPPGTLYNEQFF. The CDR3 nucleotides are TGTGCCAGCAGCCAAGTGGTTCCGCCTGGGACCCTCTACAATGAGCAGTTCTTC.

The chain links TRBV18 to TRBJ2-7, with D possibly matching TRBD1 (6 bases). This CDR3 spans 13 amino acids. Germline CDR1 KGHSH, CDR2 LQKENI. Trimming shortened V by 5 bases and J by 4 bases, and 12 bases separated the two germline ends. CDR3 in amino acids: CASSTGMGYEQYF. CDR3 sequence (DNA): TGTGCCAGCTCAACAGGGATGGGTTACGAGCAGTACTTC.

The rearrangement links TRBV12-3 or TRBV12-4 to TRBJ2-5; TRBD2 aligns across 11 bases. J gave up 2 bases and V 9 bases, and 8 bases lay outside the gene matches. The CDR3 sequence is 15 residues long. CDR3 nucleotide sequence: TGTGCCAGTAGAGAGGCTAGCGGGGGGCAAGAGACCCAGTACTTC. Its translation is CASREASGGQETQYF.

The chain is built from TRBV20-1 and TRBJ2-1; tentatively, D is TRBD2 (5 bases). Germline CDR1 reads DFQATT; CDR2 reads SNEGSKA (reference sequence). The CDR3 runs 13 residues. Deletions cut 4 bases from V and 6 bases from J, with 13 bases between. CDR3 in amino acids: CSATLTAGNEQFF. The CDR3 DNA reads as TGCAGTGCTACCCTTACTGCGGGCAATGAGCAGTTCTTC.

The chain uses TRBV9 and TRBJ2-3, with 7 nucleotides matching TRBD2. From germline, CDR1 is SGDLS and CDR2 YYNGEE. The trim removed 3 bases at V and 0 bases at J, leaving 1 base unmatched. The CDR3 is made up of 14 amino acids. The CDR3 sequence is CASSAGGSTDTQYF. CDR3 bases: TGTGCCAGCAGCGCCGGGGGGAGCACAGATACGCAGTATTTT.

This chain links TRBV2 with TRBJ2-3; no definite D call. Germline V gene lookup returns CDR1 SNHLY and CDR2 FYNNEI. The CDR3 spans 16 residues. V gave up 4 bases and J gave up 4 bases, with 18 bases separating them. CDR3 bases: TGTGCCAGCAGTGTAGAGACGGCTCGGGTCGCAGATACGCAGTATTTT. This codes for CASSVETARVADTQYF.

The rearrangement uses TRBV3-1 and TRBJ2-7; possibly TRBD1 for D (6 bases). Germline CDR1 LGHDT, CDR2 YNNKEL (reference sequence). The CDR3 runs to 14 residues. The germline V and J ends were trimmed by 4 bases and 1 base, with 11 bases remaining between them. The CDR3 DNA follows: TGTGCCAGCAGCCCCAAGGGGGTGTCCTACGAGCAGTACTTC. It yields the protein CASSPKGVSYEQYF.

This clonotype was seen more than once but under ten times. CDR3: CATSRKRAGGYNEQFF. The CDR3, as DNA: TGTGCCACCAGCAGAAAAAGGGCAGGGGGCTACAATGAGCAGTTCTTC. The chain joins TRBV15 to TRBJ2-1; 7 bases align to TRBD1. The CDR3 totals 16 residues. Germline trimming cut 2 bases from V and 3 bases from J; bases unmatched to any gene: 7. Germline CDR1 LNHNV, CDR2 YYDKDF (reference sequence).

This rearrangement joins TRBV12-3 or TRBV12-4 to TRBJ1-1; D remains unclear. This CDR3 spans 14 amino acids. V lost 5 bases and J 4 bases, leaving 14 bases between the germline ends. The CDR3 bases are TGTGCCAGCAGTCCTGGATGGGAGGGCACTGAAGCTTTCTTT. It translates to CASSPGWEGTEAFF.

This clonotype has just a few counts. The chain recombines TRBV6-1 with TRBJ2-3; tentative D call: TRBD2 (6 bases). The CDR3 contains 15 residues. V lost 1 base and J 4 bases, leaving 12 bases between the germline ends. The V gene's germline CDR1 is MNHNS and CDR2 SASEGT. CDR3: CASSEEWRGADTQYF. CDR3 nucleotides: TGTGCCAGCAGTGAAGAATGGAGGGGAGCAGATACGCAGTATTTT.

The chain employs TRBV7-9 and TRBJ2-1, with a possible D match to TRBD1 (6 bases). Germline V gene lookup returns CDR1 SEHNR and CDR2 FQNEAQ (reference sequence). Trimming stripped 5 bases from V and 0 bases from J, with 14 bases between. This CDR3 contains 16 residues. The DNA of the CDR3 is TGTGCCAGCAGCCTACTGACAGGAACCTCCTACAATGAGCAGTTCTTC. Translated: CASSLLTGTSYNEQFF.

This chain links TRBV6-1 with TRBJ1-2; D not resolved. Trimming stripped 6 bases from V and 0 bases from J, with 17 bases between. Germline loops: CDR1 MNHNS, CDR2 SASEGT. The CDR3 length is 16 residues. The CDR3 spells CASSTLWADANYGYTF. The CDR3 nucleotides read TGTGCCAGCAGCACCCTTTGGGCAGATGCTAACTATGGCTACACCTTC.

The rearrangement links TRBV15 to TRBJ1-1, with 8 positions matching TRBD1. Losses at the gene ends were 5 bases for V and 5 bases for J; bases not matched to a gene: 4. The CDR3 covers 13 residues. The germline V gene has CDR1 LNHNV and CDR2 YYDKDF (reference sequence). The CDR3 DNA reads as TGTGCCACCAGCTCACAGGGGGGTACTGAAGCTTTCTTT. It is translated as CATSSQGGTEAFF.

The chain has TRBV4-1 and TRBJ1-5; no firm D call. The CDR3 is made up of 14 amino acids. V was pared by 0 bases and J by 4 bases, with 7 bases between. Germline V lookup: CDR1 MGHRA, CDR2 YSYEKL. The chain's CDR3 is CASSQDSSNQPQHF. CDR3 in DNA: TGCGCCAGCAGCCAAGATTCCAGTAATCAGCCCCAGCATTTT.

V is TRBV7-9 and J is TRBJ2-3, with 12 bases lining up with TRBD2. V lost 5 bases and J lost 2; bases outside the gene matches: 8. The CDR3 spans 17 residues. In germline, CDR1 is SEHNR, CDR2 FQNEAQ (reference sequence). CDR3 DNA sequence: TGTGCCAGCAGCCGGGGGACTAGCGGGCCCCACACAGATACGCAGTATTTT. This translates into CASSRGTSGPHTDTQYF.